The 12 T cell receptor beta chains below were found in one sample sequenced in a study of blood T cell repertoires in COVID-19. Assay: immunoSEQ multiplex PCR; the TCRdb copy retains only in-frame clones and omits some. Seen here are fewer than 250,000 clones, roughly 81% observed once, and the top ten hold approximately 8.1%. Sequenced input: peripheral blood. Receptors originate from a woman between 45 and 60 years old with active or convalescent COVID-19.

V gene TRBV6-1 combines with J gene TRBJ1-1, with TRBD1 as a possible D gene (5 bases). CDR1 MNHNS and CDR2 SASEGT come from the germline V gene. Between the trimmed V and J ends, which lost 3 bases and 6 bases, there was a span of 14 bases. The CDR3 spans 14 residues. CDR3 amino acids: CASSEFQGRAEAFF. CDR3 coding DNA: TGTGCCAGCAGTGAGTTCCAGGGCCGGGCTGAAGCTTTCTTT.

The chain joins TRBV9 to TRBJ1-5; 10 bases match TRBD1. J gave up 5 bases and V 1 base, and 3 bases lay outside the gene matches. Germline CDR1 SGDLS, CDR2 YYNGEE. The CDR3 contains 15 residues. Written as DNA, the CDR3 is TGTGCCAGCAGCGTAACCGGGACAGGGGATCAGCCCCAGCATTTT. Its protein product is CASSVTGTGDQPQHF.

V usage is TRBV6-5 and J usage is TRBJ2-3; D possibly corresponds to TRBD2 (5 bases). The germline V gene encodes CDR1 MNHEY and CDR2 SVGAGI. Between the trimmed V and J ends, which lost 8 bases and 2 bases, there was a span of 11 bases. This CDR3 region has 13 residues. The CDR3 is CASSRGYTDTQYF. As DNA, the CDR3 is TGTGCCAGCTCCCGGGGATACACAGATACGCAGTATTTT.

The chain is built from TRBV25-1 and TRBJ1-4; D remains unclear. V lost 6 bases, J lost 0 bases, and 8 bases lay in between. The CDR3 is 14 residues long. Germline V lookup: CDR1 MGHDK, CDR2 SYGVNS. CDR3 bases: TGTGCCAGCAGGGGGAGGACAACTAATGAAAAACTGTTTTTT. This sequence encodes CASRGRTTNEKLFF. Full variable domain (outside the CDR3, taken from reference TRBV25-1 and TRBJ1-4): EADIYQTPRYLVIGTGKKITLECSQTMGHDKMYWYQQDPGMELHLIHYSYGVNSTEKGDLSSESTVSRIRTEHFPLTLESARPSHTSQYLCASRGRTTNEKLFFGSGTQLSVL.

This chain uses TRBV9 with TRBJ1-5; no firm D call. The length of the CDR3 is 15 residues. Trimming took off 0 bases at V and 2 bases at J, with 9 bases between the two ends. CDR1 is SGDLS, CDR2 YYNGEE, per germline. The CDR3 reads CASSVGALGNQPQHF. The CDR3 DNA follows: TGTGCCAGCAGCGTAGGAGCGCTTGGCAATCAGCCCCAGCATTTT.

The chain carries TRBV5-1 and TRBJ2-1; 13 bases agree with TRBD2. With V trimmed by 0 bases and J by 3 bases, 3 bases remained unmatched. Germline V gene lookup returns CDR1 SGHRS and CDR2 YFSETQ. This CDR3 spans 17 amino acids. CDR3 sequence (DNA): TGCGCCAGCAGCTTGGGGGGACTAGCGGGAATCTACAATGAGCAGTTCTTC. Its translation is CASSLGGLAGIYNEQFF.

The chain uses TRBV6-4 and TRBJ2-1; D is ambiguous. Trimming took off 0 bases at V and 8 bases at J, with 8 bases between the two ends. This CDR3 has 13 amino acids. CDR1 is MRHNA and CDR2 is SNTAGT in the germline V gene. The CDR3 spells CASSDSEVHEQFF. CDR3 sequence (DNA): TGTGCCAGCAGTGACTCTGAGGTCCATGAGCAGTTCTTC.

J is TRBJ2-7 and V is TRBV28; D remains ambiguous. Germline V CDR1 and CDR2: MDHEN, SYDVKM. The length of the CDR3 is 13 residues. Trimming took 7 bases from V and 3 from J, leaving 13 bases between them. This chain's CDR3 is CASTSIRVYEQYF. In DNA form, the CDR3 reads TGTGCCAGCACCTCAATTCGGGTCTACGAGCAGTACTTC.

The rearrangement links TRBV5-1 to TRBJ2-1; TRBD2 agrees at 8 bases. The germline V gene encodes CDR1 SGHRS and CDR2 YFSETQ. V lost 4 bases and J lost 3; bases outside the gene matches: 3. This CDR3 is built from 14 residues. CDR3 protein: CASSKRESYNEQFF. The CDR3 DNA reads as TGCGCCAGCAGCAAGCGGGAGAGCTACAATGAGCAGTTCTTC.

V is TRBV3-1 (or the pseudogene TRBV3-2) and J is TRBJ2-7; a possible D gene is TRBD1 (6 bases). Germline V gene sequence: CDR1 LGHDT, CDR2 YNNKEL (reference sequence). Trimming pared 2 bases from V and 5 bases from J, leaving 19 bases between. This CDR3 has 16 amino acids. CDR3 residues: CASSQLVWGQNNEQYF. In nucleotides, the CDR3 is TGTGCCAGCAGCCAACTGGTGTGGGGGCAGAATAACGAGCAGTACTTC.

The V gene is TRBV7-3, the J gene TRBJ2-1, with TRBD2 matching 8 bases. V dropped 3 bases and J dropped 6; count of bases not matched to a gene: 7. The CDR3 sequence is 15 residues long. Germline assignment: CDR1 SGHTA and CDR2 FQGTGA. The CDR3 spells CASSFSGGPRNEQFF. The CDR3 nucleotides read TGTGCCAGCAGCTTTTCGGGAGGGCCGCGCAATGAGCAGTTCTTC. The complete variable domain, with remaining parts taken from reference TRBV7-3 and TRBJ2-1, reads GAGVSQTPSNKVTEKGKYVELRCDPISGHTALYWYRQSLGQGPEFLIYFQGTGAADDSGLPNDRFFAVRPEGSVSTLKIQRTERGDSAVYLCASSFSGGPRNEQFFGPGTRLTVL.

V and J are TRBV5-1 and TRBJ2-5; the match to TRBD2 covers 9 bases. The germline V gene encodes CDR1 SGHRS and CDR2 YFSETQ. The junction had 9 bases not matched to a gene; V was cut back by 5 bases and J by 4 bases. The CDR3 has 15 residues. CDR3: CASSPGAGGGETQYF. Written as DNA, the CDR3 is TGCGCCAGCAGTCCGGGTGCGGGAGGGGGAGAGACCCAGTACTTC. Full variable domain (remainder filled in from reference TRBV5-1 and TRBJ2-5): KAGVTQTPRYLIKTRGQQVTLSCSPISGHRSVSWYQQTPGQGLQFLFEYFSETQRNKGNFPGRFSGRQFSNSRSEMNVSTLELGDSALYLCASSPGAGGGETQYFGPGTRLLVL.